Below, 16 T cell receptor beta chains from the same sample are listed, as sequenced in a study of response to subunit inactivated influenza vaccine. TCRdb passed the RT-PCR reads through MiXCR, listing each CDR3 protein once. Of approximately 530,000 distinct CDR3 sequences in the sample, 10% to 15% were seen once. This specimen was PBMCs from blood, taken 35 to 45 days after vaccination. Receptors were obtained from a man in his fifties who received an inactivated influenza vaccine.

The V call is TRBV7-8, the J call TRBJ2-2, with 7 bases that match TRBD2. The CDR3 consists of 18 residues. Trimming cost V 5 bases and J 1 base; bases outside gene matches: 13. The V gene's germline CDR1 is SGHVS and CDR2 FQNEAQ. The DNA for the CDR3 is TGTGCCAGCAGCCACGGGGCGCCCGGGGGGTGGAACACCGGGGAGCTGTTTTTT. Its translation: CASSHGAPGGWNTGELFF.

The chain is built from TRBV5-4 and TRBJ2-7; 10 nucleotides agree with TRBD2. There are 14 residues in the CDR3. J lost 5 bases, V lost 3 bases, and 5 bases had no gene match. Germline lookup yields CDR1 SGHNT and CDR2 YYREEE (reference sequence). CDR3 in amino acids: CASSSLAGDDEQYF. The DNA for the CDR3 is TGTGCCAGCAGCTCCCTAGCGGGAGACGACGAGCAGTACTTC.

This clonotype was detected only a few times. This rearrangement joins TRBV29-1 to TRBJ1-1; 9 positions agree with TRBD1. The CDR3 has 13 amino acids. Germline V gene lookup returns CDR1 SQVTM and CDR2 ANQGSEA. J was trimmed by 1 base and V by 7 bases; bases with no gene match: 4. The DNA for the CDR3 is TGCAGCGGCCTGGGACAGGGGAACACTGAAGCTTTCTTT. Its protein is CSGLGQGNTEAFF. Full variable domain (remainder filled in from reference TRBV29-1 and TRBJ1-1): SAVISQKPSRDICQRGTSLTIQCQVDSQVTMMFWYRQQPGQSLTLIATANQGSEATYESGFVIDKFPISRPNLTFSTLTVSNMSPEDSSIYLCSGLGQGNTEAFFGQGTRLTVV.

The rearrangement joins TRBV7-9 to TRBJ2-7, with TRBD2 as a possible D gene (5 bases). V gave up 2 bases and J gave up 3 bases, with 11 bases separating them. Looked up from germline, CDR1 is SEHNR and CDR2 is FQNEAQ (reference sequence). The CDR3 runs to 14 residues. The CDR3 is CASSLTRSFYEQYF. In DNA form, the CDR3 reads TGTGCCAGCAGCTTAACTAGATCATTCTACGAGCAGTACTTC.

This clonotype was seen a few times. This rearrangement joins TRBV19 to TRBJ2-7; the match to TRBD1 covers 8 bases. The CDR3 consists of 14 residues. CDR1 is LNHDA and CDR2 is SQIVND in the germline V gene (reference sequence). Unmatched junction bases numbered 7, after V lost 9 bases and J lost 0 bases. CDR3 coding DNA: TGTGCCAGCGCCAGGACAGGGAGCTCCTACGAGCAGTACTTC. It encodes CASARTGSSYEQYF. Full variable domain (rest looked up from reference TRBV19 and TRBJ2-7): DGGITQSPKYLFRKEGQNVTLSCEQNLNHDAMYWYRQDPGQGLRLIYYSQIVNDFQKGDIAEGYSVSREKKESFPLTVTSAQKNPTAFYLCASARTGSSYEQYFGPGTRLTVT.

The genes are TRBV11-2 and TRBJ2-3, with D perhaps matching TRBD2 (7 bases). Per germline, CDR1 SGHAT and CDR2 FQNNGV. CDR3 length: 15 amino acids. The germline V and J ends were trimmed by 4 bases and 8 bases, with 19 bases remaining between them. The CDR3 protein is CASSSLGGVPGTQYF. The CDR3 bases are TGTGCCAGCAGCTCCCTAGGGGGGGTACCAGGTACGCAGTATTTT.

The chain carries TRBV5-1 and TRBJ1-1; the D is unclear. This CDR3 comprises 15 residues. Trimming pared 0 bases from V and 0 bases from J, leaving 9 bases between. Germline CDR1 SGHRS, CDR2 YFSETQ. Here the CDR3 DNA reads TGCGCCAGCAGCTTGGCCTCCGGGATGAACACTGAAGCTTTCTTT. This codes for CASSLASGMNTEAFF. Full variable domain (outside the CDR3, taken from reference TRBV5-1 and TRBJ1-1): KAGVTQTPRYLIKTRGQQVTLSCSPISGHRSVSWYQQTPGQGLQFLFEYFSETQRNKGNFPGRFSGRQFSNSRSEMNVSTLELGDSALYLCASSLASGMNTEAFFGQGTRLTVV.

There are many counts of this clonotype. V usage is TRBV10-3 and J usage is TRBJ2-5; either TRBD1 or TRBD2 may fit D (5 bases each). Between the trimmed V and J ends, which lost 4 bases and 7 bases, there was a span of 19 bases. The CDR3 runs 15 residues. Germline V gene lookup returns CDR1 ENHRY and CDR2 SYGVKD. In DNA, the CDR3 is TGTGCCATCAGTGGTGCTGGGGACCCTCCGGGGACCCAGTACTTC. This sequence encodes CAISGAGDPPGTQYF.

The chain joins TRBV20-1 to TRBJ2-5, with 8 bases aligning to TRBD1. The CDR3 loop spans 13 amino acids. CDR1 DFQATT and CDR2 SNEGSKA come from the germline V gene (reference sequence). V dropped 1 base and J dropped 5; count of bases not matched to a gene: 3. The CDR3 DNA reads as TGCAGTGCTAGAGCAGGGGGCGGGGAGACCCAGTACTTC. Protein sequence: CSARAGGGETQYF.

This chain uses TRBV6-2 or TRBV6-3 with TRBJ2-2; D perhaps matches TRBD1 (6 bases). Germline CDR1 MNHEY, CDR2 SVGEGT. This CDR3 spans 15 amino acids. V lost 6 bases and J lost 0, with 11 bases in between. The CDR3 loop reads CASRETGANTGELFF. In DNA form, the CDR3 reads TGTGCCAGCAGAGAGACAGGAGCGAACACCGGGGAGCTGTTTTTT.

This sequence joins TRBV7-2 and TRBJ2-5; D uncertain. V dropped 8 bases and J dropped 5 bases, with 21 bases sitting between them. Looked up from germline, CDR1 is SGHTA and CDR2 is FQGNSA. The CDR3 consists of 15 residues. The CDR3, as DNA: TGTGCCAGCGGCCCTGCGATCGGGCCTCAGGAGACCCAGTACTTC. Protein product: CASGPAIGPQETQYF. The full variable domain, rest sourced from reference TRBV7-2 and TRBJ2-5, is GAGVSQSPSNKVTEKGKDVELRCDPISGHTALYWYRQSLGQGLEFLIYFQGNSAPDKSGLPSDRFSAERTGGSVSTLTIQRTQQEDSAVYLCASGPAIGPQETQYFGPGTRLLVL.

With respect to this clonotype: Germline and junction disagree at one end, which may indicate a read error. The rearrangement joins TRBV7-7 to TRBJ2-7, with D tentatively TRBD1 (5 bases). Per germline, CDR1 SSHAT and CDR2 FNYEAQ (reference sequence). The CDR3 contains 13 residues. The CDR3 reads CASSFGEGDEQYF. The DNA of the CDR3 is TGTGCTAGCAGCTTTGGGGAAGGGGACGAGCAGTACTTC.

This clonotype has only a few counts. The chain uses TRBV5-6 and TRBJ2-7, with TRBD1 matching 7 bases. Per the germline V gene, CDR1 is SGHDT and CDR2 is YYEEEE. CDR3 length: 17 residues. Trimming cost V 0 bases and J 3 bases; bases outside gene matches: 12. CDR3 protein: CASSLGPETGLHYEQYF. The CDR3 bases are TGTGCCAGCAGCTTGGGGCCCGAGACAGGGTTGCACTACGAGCAGTACTTC.

CDR3 in amino acids: CSVDRNLVREQFF. The CDR3 DNA reads TGCAGCGTTGATCGTAACCTAGTTCGTGAGCAGTTCTTC. The genes are TRBV29-1 and TRBJ2-1; no firm D call. The germline V and J ends were trimmed by 3 bases and 9 bases, with 15 bases remaining between them. Germline V gives CDR1 SQVTM, CDR2 ANQGSEA. The CDR3 totals 13 residues.

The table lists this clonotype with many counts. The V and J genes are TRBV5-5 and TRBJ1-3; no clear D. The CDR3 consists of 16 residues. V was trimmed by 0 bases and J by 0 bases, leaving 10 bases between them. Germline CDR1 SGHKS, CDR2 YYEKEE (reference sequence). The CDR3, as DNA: TGTGCCAGCAGCTTGGGGTGGAGGAGCTCTGGAAACACCATATATTTT. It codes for CASSLGWRSSGNTIYF.

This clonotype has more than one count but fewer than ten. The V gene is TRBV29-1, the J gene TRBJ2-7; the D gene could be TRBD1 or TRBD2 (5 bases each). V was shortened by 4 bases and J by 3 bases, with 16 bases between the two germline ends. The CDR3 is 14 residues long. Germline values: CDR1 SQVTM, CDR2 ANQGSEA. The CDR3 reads CSVGIRGRDYEQYF. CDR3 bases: TGCAGCGTTGGGATCCGGGGACGGGACTACGAGCAGTACTTC.